The clone carrying this T cell receptor (beta chain) was detected only once. The antigen is unknown. Both 60 Vbeta primers and 13 Jbeta primers went into the PCR. TCRdb's table, derived via immunoSEQ multiplex PCR, lists solely in-frame clones and lacks some. The data hold some 150,000 clones, with about 85% observed a single time. This record comes from a study of cytomegalovirus exposure and HLA in healthy donors. The study, taken as a whole, reports: Later on, a genetic analysis was performed. It linked a missense variant in DCLRE1C with V- and J-gene trimming of TCR beta. For most TCR beta V segments, an earlier analysis put the productive rate at about 90% or about 30% of the time. Later on, analysis showed that most CMV-associated TCR beta chains appeared to be HLA-restricted.

The germline V gene encodes CDR1 MDHEN and CDR2 SYDVKM. J was trimmed by 7 bases and V by 3 bases; bases with no gene match: 14. The CDR3 is 16 amino acids. The clonotype originates from a woman aged 45-59 years in good health and CMV-seropositive. The sequencing input was PBMCs. V usage is TRBV28 and J usage is TRBJ2-7; 8 bases align to TRBD1. CDR3 sequence reads: CASSLHPGQGPQEQYF. The DNA of the CDR3 is TGTGCCAGCAGTTTGCACCCTGGACAGGGACCACAGGAGCAGTACTTC.